This TCR beta chain came from a study of control samples from healthy donors and cancer patients. Generated by immunoSEQ multiplex PCR, the TCRdb table keeps only in-frame clones and is missing some. The table shows about 130,000 clones, with about 92% occurring only once. This clone showed up just a few times. Input material: blood. This receptor was obtained from a woman aged 45-65 years in good health.

CDR3 DNA sequence: TGTGCCAGCAGCAAAACGCTAAACCCCGGGACAGGGCACAATCAGCCCCAGCATTTT. The encoded protein is CASSKTLNPGTGHNQPQHF. This chain joins TRBV4-2 and TRBJ1-5; 9 bases fit TRBD1. V was clipped by 5 bases and J by 3 bases; unmatched bases: 17. Germline values: CDR1 LGHNA, CDR2 YNFKEQ. The CDR3 consists of 19 residues.